This T cell receptor (beta chain) was sequenced in a study of vaccination and CD4 T cells after COVID-19. Study-level background: Nasal swab PCR showed SARS-CoV-2 in convalescent patients, under 10 with mild and one with severe disease. Study results and caveats: In convalescent patients, a median about 86% of post-vaccine SARS-CoV-2-reactive clones appeared only after vaccination.

CD4+ T cells that had been cultured provided DNA sequenced with the Oncomine TCR Beta short-read assay. Cultured CD4+ T cells yielded the extracted genomic DNA. TCRdb re-called the PCR reads with MiXCR, one entry per CDR3 protein. The sample lists around 8,000 distinct CDR3 sequences, over 20% occurring once. With regard to this clonotype: Its antigen is unidentified.

Treatment noted: approximately 9-day PBMC culture with coronavirus spike peptide pools or control peptides (ViraFEST assay). These CD4+ T cells came from approximately ten-day cultures by negative selection. The CDR3 is 18 amino acids. The germline V gene encodes CDR1 SGHVS and CDR2 FQNEAQ. V lost 4 bases, J lost 2 bases, and 7 bases stayed unmatched. The receptor's source is a human donor who had recovered from COVID-19. The chain couples TRBV7-8 to TRBJ2-1; 14 bases match TRBD2. This specimen consisted of CD4+ T cells from blood, cultured in vitro, obtained after SARS-CoV-2 vaccination. In DNA, the CDR3 is TGTGCCAGCAGCTCACATCCGGGACTAGCGGGGGCCTACAATGAGCAGTTCTTC. Protein: CASSSHPGLAGAYNEQFF.